One T cell receptor (beta chain) is described in this entry. This sample was included in a study of PD-L1 blockade in urothelial cancer. TCRdb's copy holds only in-frame clones and misses some; the assay was immunoSEQ multiplex PCR. The data hold tens of thousands of clones, with 81% observed a single time. This CDR3 is built from 15 residues. The ends were cut back, 3 bases at V and 6 bases at J, with 16 bases in the middle. The germline CDR1 and CDR2 sequences are MRHNA and SNTAGT. The source of this sequence is a man in his 70s with urothelial cancer. The source was PBMCs, collected around atezolizumab (anti-PD-L1) treatment. The rearrangement links TRBV6-4 to TRBJ2-3; D is possibly TRBD2 (5 bases). CDR3 sequence reads: CASSESAGASDTQYF. The CDR3 DNA follows: TGTGCCAGCAGTGAGTCTGCGGGCGCTTCTGATACGCAGTATTTT.